The clone carrying this TCR beta chain was counted at least ten times. No antigen is known for it. Amplification of TCR beta CDR3 regions used RNA as the template. Initially, a first-round RT-PCR of the TCR CDR3 employed the HTBI primer set. Via MiXCR, TCRdb re-called the multiplex PCR reads, giving one row per CDR3 protein. Among about 400,000 distinct CDR3 sequences listed, roughly 15% were seen once. The record originates from a study of T cells in Graves' hyperthyroidism and ophthalmopathy. Study-wide context: Peripheral blood was acquired at first diagnosis, ahead of any therapy whatsoever.

Study-wide results and caveats: The blood repertoire included most of the expanded thyroid clonotypes above 0.001.

Fresh peripheral blood, under 11 ml, yielded the PBMCs. This TCR came from a woman aged 55-70 years with Graves' ophthalmopathy. The sample comprised blood.

CDR3 residues: CASRKQGPRVYEQYF. The CDR3 bases are TGTGCCAGCAGGAAACAGGGTCCACGAGTCTACGAGCAGTACTTC. The chain is built from TRBV2 and TRBJ2-7, with D perhaps TRBD1 (6 bases). Germline assignment: CDR1 SNHLY and CDR2 FYNNEI. V lost 6 bases and J lost 3, with 18 bases in between. CDR3 length: 15 residues. The whole variable domain, remainder taken from reference TRBV2 and TRBJ2-7, is EPEVTQTPSHQVTQMGQEVILRCVPISNHLYFYWYRQILGQKVEFLVSFYNNEISEKSEIFDDQFSVERPDGSNFTLKIRSTKLEDSAMYFCASRKQGPRVYEQYFGPGTRLTVT.